A single T cell receptor beta chain is shown here with its context. Authors' processing steps: Researchers report that nucleated cell counts were estimated from reference gene primer amplification. TCRdb's copy holds only in-frame clones and misses some; the assay was immunoSEQ multiplex PCR. Clonal size and the V and J genes are those of that table, whereas D and trimming came from the DNA. This sample has 250,000 to 350,000 clones; around 89% occur once, and the top ten carry about 12%. These data belong to a study of blood T cell repertoires in COVID-19. Study-wide background: Acute and convalescent COVID-19 specimens originated in the United States, Italy and Spain. Sample material is recorded as cDNA or gDNA derived from T cells, B-cell-depleted T cells, or PBMCs.

The sample consisted of peripheral blood. The origin of this receptor is an older woman with acute or convalescent COVID-19.

The CDR3, as DNA: TGTGCCAGCAGCTTGAAATCCCGGTTCGCCGGGGAGCTGTTTTTT. This codes for CASSLKSRFAGELFF. This chain joins TRBV5-4 and TRBJ2-2; the D is unclear. The germline V gene encodes CDR1 SGHNT and CDR2 YYREEE (reference sequence). Trimming shortened V by 1 base and J by 6 bases, and 13 bases separated the two germline ends. The CDR3 extends over 15 amino acids.